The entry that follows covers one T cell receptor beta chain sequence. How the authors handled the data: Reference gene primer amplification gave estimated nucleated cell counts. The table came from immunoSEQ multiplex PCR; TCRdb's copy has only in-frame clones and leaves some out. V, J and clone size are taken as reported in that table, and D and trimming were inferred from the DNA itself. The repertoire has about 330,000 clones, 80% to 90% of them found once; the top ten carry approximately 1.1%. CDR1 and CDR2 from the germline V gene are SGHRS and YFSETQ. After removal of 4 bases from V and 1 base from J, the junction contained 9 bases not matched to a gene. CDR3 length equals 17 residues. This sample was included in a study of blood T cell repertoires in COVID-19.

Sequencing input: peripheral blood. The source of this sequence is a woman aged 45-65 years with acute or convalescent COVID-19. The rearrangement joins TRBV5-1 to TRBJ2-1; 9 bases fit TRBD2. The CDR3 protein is CASSPQGAGGSYNEQFF. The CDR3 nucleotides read TGCGCCAGCAGCCCCCAGGGAGCGGGAGGTTCCTACAATGAGCAGTTCTTC.